One T cell receptor (beta chain) is described in this entry. Original handling: Estimation of nucleated cell counts relied on the amplification of reference gene primers. Repertoires were generated with immunoSEQ multiplex PCR, while TCRdb's copy carries only in-frame clones and drops some. V and J calls and clone size are those listed in that table; D and trimming were worked out from the DNA. The sample includes roughly 290,000 clones, about 93% seen only once; the top ten take approximately 7.5%. These data are taken from a study of blood T cell repertoires in COVID-19. Study at large: Acute and convalescent COVID-19 specimens originated in the United States, Italy and Spain. Sample material is recorded as cDNA or gDNA derived from T cells, B-cell-depleted T cells, or PBMCs.

Germline CDR1 and CDR2: SEHNR and FQNEAQ (reference sequence). With V trimmed by 1 base and J by 3 bases, 4 bases remained unmatched. CDR3 length: 17 residues. Sequencing was carried out using peripheral blood. The clonotype was recovered from a woman in her twenties or thirties with COVID-19, enrolled during active disease. V usage is TRBV7-9 and J usage is TRBJ2-2, with 11 positions matching TRBD2. This CDR3 is CASSLVVLAGDTGELFF. The CDR3 bases are TGTGCCAGCAGCTTAGTGGTACTAGCGGGAGACACCGGGGAGCTGTTTTTT.